A selection of T cell receptor beta chains follows, all from one sample in a study of control samples from healthy donors and cancer patients. The protocol was immunoSEQ multiplex PCR, while the TCRdb copy is restricted to in-frame clones and leaves out a portion. The sample lists over 150,000 clones, more than 85% seen once, with just over 2% in the top ten. The specimen sequenced was blood. The receptors were gathered from a woman aged 40 to 49 in good health. Each CDR3 is given with its conserved first and last residue. The order of the fields is CDR3 length, J gene, clone size, V gene, D gene, CDR3 DNA, CDR3 protein. A D gene is named only where the DNA matches it firmly. Part of the rows lack a size; the others show once, few, many or a class for expanded clones.

CDR3 length: 14; J gene: TRBJ2-2; clone size: .; V gene: TRBV27; D gene: .; CDR3 DNA: TGTGCCAGCAGGGCTCTGGGCGACCCCGGGGAGCTGTTTTTT; CDR3 protein: CASRALGDPGELFF
CDR3 length: 18; J gene: TRBJ2-3; clone size: .; V gene: TRBV11-2; D gene: TRBD2; CDR3 DNA: TGTGCCAGCAGCTCCAGGTTCCGGGGGGGGCGATTCACAGATACGCAGTATTTT; CDR3 protein: CASSSRFRGGRFTDTQYF
CDR3 length: 15; J gene: TRBJ1-2; clone size: .; V gene: TRBV7-8; D gene: .; CDR3 DNA: TGTGCCAGCAGCCGAGCGAGTGAAGGGACCTATGGCTACACCTTC; CDR3 protein: CASSRASEGTYGYTF
CDR3 length: 17; J gene: TRBJ2-3; clone size: .; V gene: TRBV15; D gene: TRBD2; CDR3 DNA: TGTGCCACCAGTAGAAGAGGGACTAGCGGTCGCACAGATACGCAGTATTTT; CDR3 protein: CATSRRGTSGRTDTQYF
CDR3 length: 12; J gene: TRBJ1-1; clone size: once; V gene: TRBV29-1; D gene: .; CDR3 DNA: TGCAGCGCCCCTAGGGGGAACACTGAAGCTTTCTTT; CDR3 protein: CSAPRGNTEAFF
CDR3 length: 13; J gene: TRBJ1-5; clone size: .; V gene: TRBV12-3/TRBV12-4; D gene: .; CDR3 DNA: TGTGCCAGCAGTTTAGGAGGGGGTCAGCCCCAGCATTTT; CDR3 protein: CASSLGGGQPQHF
CDR3 length: 13; J gene: TRBJ1-2; clone size: few; V gene: TRBV2; D gene: .; CDR3 DNA: TGTGCCAGCTGGGAGGGGAACAGACGCGGCTACACCTTC; CDR3 protein: CASWEGNRRGYTF
CDR3 length: 17; J gene: TRBJ2-3; clone size: .; V gene: TRBV15; D gene: TRBD2; CDR3 DNA: TGTGCCACCAGCAGCGGGGGGGCCTATAGGGGCACAGATACGCAGTATTTT; CDR3 protein: CATSSGGAYRGTDTQYF
CDR3 length: 15; J gene: TRBJ2-7; clone size: .; V gene: TRBV10-3; D gene: TRBD1; CDR3 DNA: TGTGCCATCAGGAAAGAGGGACAGCCAGACTACGAGCAGTACTTC; CDR3 protein: CAIRKEGQPDYEQYF
CDR3 length: 14; J gene: TRBJ1-2; clone size: .; V gene: TRBV5-1; D gene: .; CDR3 DNA: TGCGCCAGCAGCCCAACCCCCACTACCTCCCCCTACACCTTC; CDR3 protein: CASSPTPTTSPYTF
CDR3 length: 14; J gene: TRBJ2-7; clone size: .; V gene: TRBV19; D gene: .; CDR3 DNA: TGTGCCAACCAGACCCAGGACGGTTGCTACGAGCAGTACTTC; CDR3 protein: CANQTQDGCYEQYF
CDR3 length: 13; J gene: TRBJ1-3; clone size: .; V gene: TRBV12-3/TRBV12-4; D gene: .; CDR3 DNA: TGTGCCAGCAGTTTGGACTCTGGAAACACCATATATTTT; CDR3 protein: CASSLDSGNTIYF
CDR3 length: 16; J gene: TRBJ2-5; clone size: .; V gene: TRBV5-1; D gene: TRBD2; CDR3 DNA: TGCGCCAGCAGCTCGCGACTAGCGGGGGGGCCAGAGACCCAGTACTTC; CDR3 protein: CASSSRLAGGPETQYF
CDR3 length: 14; J gene: TRBJ2-7; clone size: .; V gene: TRBV6-5; D gene: .; CDR3 DNA: TGTGCCAGCAGCCACGACAACTTCGGCTACGAGCAGTACTTC; CDR3 protein: CASSHDNFGYEQYF
CDR3 length: 13; J gene: TRBJ1-3; clone size: .; V gene: TRBV5-1; D gene: .; CDR3 DNA: TGCGCCAGCAGCTTGGGGACTGGAAACACCATATATTTT; CDR3 protein: CASSLGTGNTIYF
CDR3 length: 12; J gene: TRBJ1-1; clone size: .; V gene: TRBV12-3/TRBV12-4; D gene: .; CDR3 DNA: TGTGCCAGCAGCACCCGGAACACTGAAGCTTTCTTT; CDR3 protein: CASSTRNTEAFF
CDR3 length: 13; J gene: TRBJ1-5; clone size: .; V gene: TRBV2; D gene: .; CDR3 DNA: TGTGCCAGCGGGTGGGGAGAGAATCAGCCCCAGCATTTT; CDR3 protein: CASGWGENQPQHF
CDR3 length: 15; J gene: TRBJ1-5; clone size: .; V gene: TRBV3-1/TRBV3-2; D gene: .; CDR3 DNA: TGTGCCAGCAGCCCGGGCGTGGCTAGCAATCAGCCCCAGCATTTT; CDR3 protein: CASSPGVASNQPQHF
CDR3 length: 17; J gene: TRBJ2-1; clone size: few; V gene: TRBV3-1/TRBV3-2; D gene: .; CDR3 DNA: TGTGCCAGCAGCCAAGGGACTGACCGGAGCTCCTACAATGAGCAGTTCTTC; CDR3 protein: CASSQGTDRSSYNEQFF
CDR3 length: 15; J gene: TRBJ2-2; clone size: .; V gene: TRBV5-4; D gene: .; CDR3 DNA: TGTGCCAGCACCCAGGGGGGCAGGGGAGCCGGGGAGCTGTTTTTT; CDR3 protein: CASTQGGRGAGELFF
CDR3 length: 13; J gene: TRBJ1-6; clone size: .; V gene: TRBV10-3; D gene: .; CDR3 DNA: TGTGCCATCAGTTGGACTGCGGATTCACCCCTCCACTTT; CDR3 protein: CAISWTADSPLHF
CDR3 length: 17; J gene: TRBJ1-6; clone size: few; V gene: TRBV12-5; D gene: .; CDR3 DNA: TGTGCTAGTGGTTTACAGTCGTCAAGTTGGGATAATTCACCCCTCCACTTT; CDR3 protein: CASGLQSSSWDNSPLHF
CDR3 length: 13; J gene: TRBJ1-5; clone size: .; V gene: TRBV6-6; D gene: .; CDR3 DNA: TGTGCCAGCAGTAAAGATGGCAATCAGCCCCAGCATTTT; CDR3 protein: CASSKDGNQPQHF
CDR3 length: 16; J gene: TRBJ1-6; clone size: .; V gene: TRBV14; D gene: .; CDR3 DNA: TGTGCCAGCAGCCATCTGGCAGGAGCATATAATTCACCCCTCCACTTT; CDR3 protein: CASSHLAGAYNSPLHF
CDR3 length: 17; J gene: TRBJ1-3; clone size: .; V gene: TRBV7-9; D gene: .; CDR3 DNA: TGTGCCAGCAGCTTAGATTCCTGGACGGGATCTGGAAACACCATATATTTT; CDR3 protein: CASSLDSWTGSGNTIYF
CDR3 length: 14; J gene: TRBJ2-2; clone size: .; V gene: TRBV4-1; D gene: .; CDR3 DNA: TGCGCCAGCAGCCAAGGGCAGCACACCGGGGAGCTGTTTTTT; CDR3 protein: CASSQGQHTGELFF
CDR3 length: 14; J gene: TRBJ1-1; clone size: .; V gene: TRBV10-2; D gene: TRBD1; CDR3 DNA: TGCGCCAGCAGAGGACAGGGGATGATGGCTGAAGCTTTCTTT; CDR3 protein: CASRGQGMMAEAFF
CDR3 length: 13; J gene: TRBJ2-4; clone size: .; V gene: TRBV4-1; D gene: .; CDR3 DNA: TGCGCCAGCAGCCAAAGGCCTTCGGACATTCAGTACTTC; CDR3 protein: CASSQRPSDIQYF
CDR3 length: 18; J gene: TRBJ2-3; clone size: once; V gene: TRBV5-1; D gene: .; CDR3 DNA: TGCGCCAGCAGCTTGGCCGAGTTTTCGGGGATCAACGGGGATACGCAGTATTTT; CDR3 protein: CASSLAEFSGINGDTQYF
CDR3 length: 15; J gene: TRBJ2-3; clone size: .; V gene: TRBV5-4; D gene: .; CDR3 DNA: TGTGCCAGCAGCTTTGCGGGACAGACCACAGATACGCAGTATTTT; CDR3 protein: CASSFAGQTTDTQYF
CDR3 length: 13; J gene: TRBJ2-1; clone size: .; V gene: TRBV2; D gene: TRBD2; CDR3 DNA: TGTGCCAGCAAGCGGGACTCCTACAATGAGCAGTTCTTC; CDR3 protein: CASKRDSYNEQFF
CDR3 length: 15; J gene: TRBJ1-6; clone size: .; V gene: TRBV13; D gene: .; CDR3 DNA: TGTGCCAGCAGCTTAGGCCAATATGGCGGGTCACCCCTCCACTTT; CDR3 protein: CASSLGQYGGSPLHF
CDR3 length: 12; J gene: TRBJ1-3; clone size: .; V gene: TRBV12-3/TRBV12-4; D gene: .; CDR3 DNA: TGTGCCAGCAGTGATCGGGGTTACACCATATATTTT; CDR3 protein: CASSDRGYTIYF
CDR3 length: 13; J gene: TRBJ1-4; clone size: .; V gene: TRBV2; D gene: .; CDR3 DNA: TGTGCCAGCAGTGGGGGCCTGGGTGAAAAACTGTTTTTT; CDR3 protein: CASSGGLGEKLFF
CDR3 length: 13; J gene: TRBJ1-4; clone size: once; V gene: TRBV5-5; D gene: .; CDR3 DNA: TGTGCCAGCAGCTTTTACGCTAATGAAAAACTGTTTTTT; CDR3 protein: CASSFYANEKLFF
CDR3 length: 11; J gene: TRBJ2-1; clone size: .; V gene: TRBV20-1; D gene: .; CDR3 DNA: TGCAGTGCTAGCCCCGGGAATGAGCAGTTCTTC; CDR3 protein: CSASPGNEQFF
CDR3 length: 14; J gene: TRBJ1-6; clone size: .; V gene: TRBV3-1/TRBV3-2; D gene: .; CDR3 DNA: TGTGCCAGCAGCCAAGCAGGGAGAAATTCACCCCTCCACTTT; CDR3 protein: CASSQAGRNSPLHF
CDR3 length: 13; J gene: TRBJ2-1; clone size: .; V gene: TRBV27; D gene: TRBD2; CDR3 DNA: TGTGAGACTAGCGGGGGACCTTACAATGAGCAGTTCTTC; CDR3 protein: CETSGGPYNEQFF
CDR3 length: 16; J gene: TRBJ2-3; clone size: once; V gene: TRBV4-1; D gene: .; CDR3 DNA: TGCGCCAGCAGCCAAAAAGCCGGGACTAGCACAGATACGCAGTATTTT; CDR3 protein: CASSQKAGTSTDTQYF
CDR3 length: 13; J gene: TRBJ2-7; clone size: .; V gene: TRBV3-1/TRBV3-2; D gene: .; CDR3 DNA: TGTGCCAGCAGCCTTGCGGGGCGCGACGAGCAGTACTTC; CDR3 protein: CASSLAGRDEQYF
CDR3 length: 12; J gene: TRBJ1-2; clone size: .; V gene: TRBV11-2; D gene: .; CDR3 DNA: TGTGCCAGCAGCTTACAGGGTGTCGGCTACACCTTC; CDR3 protein: CASSLQGVGYTF
CDR3 length: 13; J gene: TRBJ1-2; clone size: .; V gene: TRBV19; D gene: .; CDR3 DNA: TGTGCCAGTAGTCCAGGCAGGGTTTCTGGCTACACCTTC; CDR3 protein: CASSPGRVSGYTF
CDR3 length: 14; J gene: TRBJ2-7; clone size: .; V gene: TRBV19; D gene: TRBD1; CDR3 DNA: TGTGCCAGTAGTGTCGGACAGGCCCCCTACGAGCAGTACTTC; CDR3 protein: CASSVGQAPYEQYF
CDR3 length: 15; J gene: TRBJ2-1; clone size: .; V gene: TRBV6-5; D gene: .; CDR3 DNA: TGTGCCAGTTCCAACAGGAATGGGGACTACAATGAGCAGTTCTTC; CDR3 protein: CASSNRNGDYNEQFF
CDR3 length: 15; J gene: TRBJ1-5; clone size: .; V gene: TRBV10-2; D gene: TRBD1; CDR3 DNA: TGCGCCAGCGGGATTGCAGGGGGAGGCAATCAGCCCCAGCATTTT; CDR3 protein: CASGIAGGGNQPQHF
CDR3 length: 16; J gene: TRBJ1-2; clone size: .; V gene: TRBV5-4; D gene: .; CDR3 DNA: TGTGCCAGCAGCTTGTCTTCGGGGGCGCGTAACTATGGCTACACCTTC; CDR3 protein: CASSLSSGARNYGYTF
CDR3 length: 13; J gene: TRBJ1-2; clone size: .; V gene: TRBV5-4; D gene: .; CDR3 DNA: TGTGCCAGCAGCTTGGGGGACTTCTATGGCTACACCTTC; CDR3 protein: CASSLGDFYGYTF
CDR3 length: 16; J gene: TRBJ1-1; clone size: once; V gene: TRBV11-2; D gene: TRBD1; CDR3 DNA: TGTGCCAGCAGCCAATGGGACAGGGCGAGGGGGACTGAAGCTTTCTTT; CDR3 protein: CASSQWDRARGTEAFF
CDR3 length: 16; J gene: TRBJ2-3; clone size: .; V gene: TRBV4-2; D gene: .; CDR3 DNA: TGTGCCAGCAGCCAAGATCCCGGCAGGGCATCAGATACGCAGTATTTT; CDR3 protein: CASSQDPGRASDTQYF
CDR3 length: 17; J gene: TRBJ1-5; clone size: .; V gene: TRBV19; D gene: .; CDR3 DNA: TGTGCCAGTAGTAATCCCGGCGGGGCGGTGGTTCGACAGCCCCAGCATTTT; CDR3 protein: CASSNPGGAVVRQPQHF
CDR3 length: 17; J gene: TRBJ1-5; clone size: .; V gene: TRBV4-1; D gene: .; CDR3 DNA: TGCGCCAGCAGCCAAGATGGGGGCGGATATAGCAATCAGCCCCAGCATTTT; CDR3 protein: CASSQDGGGYSNQPQHF